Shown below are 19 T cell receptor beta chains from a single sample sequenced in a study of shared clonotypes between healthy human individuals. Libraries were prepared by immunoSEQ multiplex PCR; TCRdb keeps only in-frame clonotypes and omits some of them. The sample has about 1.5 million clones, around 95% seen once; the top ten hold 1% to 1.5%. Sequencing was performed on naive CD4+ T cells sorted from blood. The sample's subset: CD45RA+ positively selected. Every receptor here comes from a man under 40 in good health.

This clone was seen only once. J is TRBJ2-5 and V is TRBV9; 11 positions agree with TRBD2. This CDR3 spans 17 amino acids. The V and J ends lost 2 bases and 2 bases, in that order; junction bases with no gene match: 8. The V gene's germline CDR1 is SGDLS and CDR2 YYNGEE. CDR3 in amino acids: CASSVGGVAGGQETQYF. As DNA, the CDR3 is TGTGCCAGCAGCGTTGGAGGAGTAGCGGGAGGGCAAGAGACCCAGTACTTC.

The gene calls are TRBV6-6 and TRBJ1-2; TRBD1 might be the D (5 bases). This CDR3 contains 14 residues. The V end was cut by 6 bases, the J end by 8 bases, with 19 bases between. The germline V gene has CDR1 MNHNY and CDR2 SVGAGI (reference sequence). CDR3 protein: CASSLLDGAGGYTF. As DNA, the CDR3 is TGTGCCAGCAGCCTCCTAGACGGGGCTGGCGGCTACACCTTC.

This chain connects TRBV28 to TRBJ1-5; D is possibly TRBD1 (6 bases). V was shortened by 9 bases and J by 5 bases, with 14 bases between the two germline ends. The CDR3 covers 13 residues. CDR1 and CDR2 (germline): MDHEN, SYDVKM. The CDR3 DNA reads TGTGCCAGTGCCGAGCAGGGGCATCAGCCCCAGCATTTT. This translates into CASAEQGHQPQHF.

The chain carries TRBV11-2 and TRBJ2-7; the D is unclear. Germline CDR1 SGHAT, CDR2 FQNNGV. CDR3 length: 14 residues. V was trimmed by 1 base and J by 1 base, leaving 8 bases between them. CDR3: CASSLARQSYEQYF. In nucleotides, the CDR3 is TGTGCCAGCAGCTTAGCCCGACAATCCTACGAGCAGTACTTC.

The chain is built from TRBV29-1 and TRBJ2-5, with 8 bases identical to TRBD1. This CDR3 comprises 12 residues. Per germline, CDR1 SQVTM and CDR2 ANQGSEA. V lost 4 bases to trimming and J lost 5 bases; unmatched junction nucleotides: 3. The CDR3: CSVATGGETQYF. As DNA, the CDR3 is TGCAGCGTTGCTACAGGGGGGGAGACCCAGTACTTC.

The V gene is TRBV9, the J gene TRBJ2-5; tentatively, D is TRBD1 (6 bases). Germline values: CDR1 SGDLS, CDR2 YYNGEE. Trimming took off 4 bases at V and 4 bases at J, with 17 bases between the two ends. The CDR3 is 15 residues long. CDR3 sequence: CASSNKAGALETQYF. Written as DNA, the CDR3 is TGTGCCAGCAGCAATAAAGCAGGGGCGTTAGAGACCCAGTACTTC.

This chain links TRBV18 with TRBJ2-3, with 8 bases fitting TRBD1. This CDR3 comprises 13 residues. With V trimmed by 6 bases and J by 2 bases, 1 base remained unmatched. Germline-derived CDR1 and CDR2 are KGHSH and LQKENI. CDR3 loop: CASSGQDTDTQYF. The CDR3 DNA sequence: TGTGCCAGCTCGGGACAGGACACAGATACGCAGTATTTT.

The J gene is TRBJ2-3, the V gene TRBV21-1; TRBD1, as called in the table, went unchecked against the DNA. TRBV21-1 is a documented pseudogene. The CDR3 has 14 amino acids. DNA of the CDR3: TGTGCCAGCAGCAAACAGGCTGGCGCAGATACGCAGTATTTT. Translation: CASSKQAGADTQYF.

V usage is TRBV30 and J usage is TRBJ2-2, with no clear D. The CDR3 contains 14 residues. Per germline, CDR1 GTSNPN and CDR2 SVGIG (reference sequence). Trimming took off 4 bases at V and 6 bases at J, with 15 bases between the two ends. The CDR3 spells CAWTFLDVAGELFF. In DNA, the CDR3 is TGTGCCTGGACTTTCCTGGACGTTGCCGGGGAGCTGTTTTTT.

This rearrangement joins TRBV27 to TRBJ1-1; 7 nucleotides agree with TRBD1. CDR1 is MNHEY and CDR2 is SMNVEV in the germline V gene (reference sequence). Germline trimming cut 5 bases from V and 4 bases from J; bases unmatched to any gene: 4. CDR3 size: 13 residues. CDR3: CASSTTGFTEAFF. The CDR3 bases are TGTGCCAGCAGTACGACAGGGTTCACTGAAGCTTTCTTT.

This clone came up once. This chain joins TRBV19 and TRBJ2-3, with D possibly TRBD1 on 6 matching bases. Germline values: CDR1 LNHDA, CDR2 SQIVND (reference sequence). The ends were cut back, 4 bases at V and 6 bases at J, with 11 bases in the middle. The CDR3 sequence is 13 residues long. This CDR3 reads CASSTVRGDTQYF. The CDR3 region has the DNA TGTGCCAGTAGTACCGTTAGGGGGGATACGCAGTATTTT.

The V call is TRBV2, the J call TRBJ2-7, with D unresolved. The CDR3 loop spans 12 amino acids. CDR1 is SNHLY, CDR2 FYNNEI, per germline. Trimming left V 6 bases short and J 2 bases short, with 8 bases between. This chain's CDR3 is CASRKGPYEQYF. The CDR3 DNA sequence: TGTGCCAGCAGGAAGGGTCCCTACGAGCAGTACTTC.

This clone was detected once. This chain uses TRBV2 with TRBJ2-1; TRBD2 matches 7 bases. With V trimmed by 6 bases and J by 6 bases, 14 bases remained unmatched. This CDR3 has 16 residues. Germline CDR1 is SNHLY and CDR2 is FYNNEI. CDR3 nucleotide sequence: TGTGCCAGCAGCGAGAGCGGGATCACCCAACCCAATGAGCAGTTCTTC. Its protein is CASSESGITQPNEQFF.

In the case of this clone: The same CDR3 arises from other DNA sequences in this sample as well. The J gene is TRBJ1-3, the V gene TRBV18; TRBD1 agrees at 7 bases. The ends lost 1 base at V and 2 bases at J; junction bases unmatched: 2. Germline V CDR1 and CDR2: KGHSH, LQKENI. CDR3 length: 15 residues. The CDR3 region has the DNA TGTGCCAGCTCACCACAGACAGGGCCTGGAAACACCATATATTTT. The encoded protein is CASSPQTGPGNTIYF.

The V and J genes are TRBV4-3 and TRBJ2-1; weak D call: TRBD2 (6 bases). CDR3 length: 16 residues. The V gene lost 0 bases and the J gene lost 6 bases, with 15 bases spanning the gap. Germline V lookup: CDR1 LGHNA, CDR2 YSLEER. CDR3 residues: CASSQDMSGLGNEQFF. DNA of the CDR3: TGCGCCAGCAGCCAAGATATGAGCGGGCTAGGCAATGAGCAGTTCTTC.

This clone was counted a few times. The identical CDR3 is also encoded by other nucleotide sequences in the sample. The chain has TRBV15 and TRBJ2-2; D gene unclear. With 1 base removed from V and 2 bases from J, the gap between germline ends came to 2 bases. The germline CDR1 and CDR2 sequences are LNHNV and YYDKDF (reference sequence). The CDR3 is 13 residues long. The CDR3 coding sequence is TGTGCCACCAGCAGAGCAAACACCGGGGAGCTGTTTTTT. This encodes CATSRANTGELFF.

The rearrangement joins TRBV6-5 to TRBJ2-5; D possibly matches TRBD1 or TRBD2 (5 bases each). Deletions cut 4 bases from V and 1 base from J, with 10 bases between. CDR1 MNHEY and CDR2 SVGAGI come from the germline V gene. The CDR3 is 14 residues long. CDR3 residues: CASSLGPSQETQYF. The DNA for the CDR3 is TGTGCCAGCAGTTTGGGACCATCCCAAGAGACCCAGTACTTC.

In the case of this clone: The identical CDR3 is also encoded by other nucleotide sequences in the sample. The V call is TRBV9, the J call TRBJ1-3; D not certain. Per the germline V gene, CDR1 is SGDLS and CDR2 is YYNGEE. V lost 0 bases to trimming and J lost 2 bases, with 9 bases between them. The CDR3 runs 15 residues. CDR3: CASSVGGNTGNTIYF. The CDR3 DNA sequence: TGTGCCAGCAGCGTAGGGGGAAATACTGGAAACACCATATATTTT.

CDR3 nucleotide sequence: TGTGCCAGCAGCTTAGTCAGGGATGAGCAGTTCTTC. The encoded protein is CASSLVRDEQFF. The chain links TRBV11-3 to TRBJ2-1; a weak D match, TRBD1 (5 bases). The germline V and J ends were trimmed by 1 base and 8 bases, with 6 bases remaining between them. Germline lookup yields CDR1 SGHNT and CDR2 YENEEA. The CDR3 spans 12 residues.